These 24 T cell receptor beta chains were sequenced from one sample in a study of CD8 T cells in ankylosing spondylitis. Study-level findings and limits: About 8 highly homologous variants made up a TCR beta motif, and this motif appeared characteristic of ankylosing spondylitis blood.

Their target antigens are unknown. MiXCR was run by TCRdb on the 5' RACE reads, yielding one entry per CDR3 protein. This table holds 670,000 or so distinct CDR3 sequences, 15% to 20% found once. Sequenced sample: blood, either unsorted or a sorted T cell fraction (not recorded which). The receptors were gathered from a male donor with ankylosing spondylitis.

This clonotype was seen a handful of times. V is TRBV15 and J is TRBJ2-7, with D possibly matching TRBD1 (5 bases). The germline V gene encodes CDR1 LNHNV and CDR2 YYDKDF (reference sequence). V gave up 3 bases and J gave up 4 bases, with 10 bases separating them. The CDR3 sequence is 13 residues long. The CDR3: CATSRDTAYEQYF. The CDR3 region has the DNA TGTGCCACCAGCAGGGACACGGCTTACGAGCAGTACTTC.

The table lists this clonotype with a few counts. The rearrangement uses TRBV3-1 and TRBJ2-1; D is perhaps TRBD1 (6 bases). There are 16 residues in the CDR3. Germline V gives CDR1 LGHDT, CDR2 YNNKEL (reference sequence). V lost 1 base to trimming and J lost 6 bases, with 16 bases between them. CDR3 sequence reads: CASSQVGGAALNEQFF. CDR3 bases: TGTGCCAGCAGCCAAGTTGGGGGCGCCGCCCTCAATGAGCAGTTCTTC.

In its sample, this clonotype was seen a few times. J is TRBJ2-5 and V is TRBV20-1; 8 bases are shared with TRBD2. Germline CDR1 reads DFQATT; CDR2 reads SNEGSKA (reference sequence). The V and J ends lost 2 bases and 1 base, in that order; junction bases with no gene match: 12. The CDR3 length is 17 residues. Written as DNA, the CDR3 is TGCAGTGCTAGACCCCGGGAGGGCCGAAGGATCCAAGAGACCCAGTACTTC. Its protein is CSARPREGRRIQETQYF.

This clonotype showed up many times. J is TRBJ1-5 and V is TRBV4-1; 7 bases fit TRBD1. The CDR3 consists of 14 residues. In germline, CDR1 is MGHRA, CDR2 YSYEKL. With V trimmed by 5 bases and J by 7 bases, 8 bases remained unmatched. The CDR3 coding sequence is TGCGCCAGCAGCGGACGACAGGGAGACCAGCCCCAGCATTTT. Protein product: CASSGRQGDQPQHF.

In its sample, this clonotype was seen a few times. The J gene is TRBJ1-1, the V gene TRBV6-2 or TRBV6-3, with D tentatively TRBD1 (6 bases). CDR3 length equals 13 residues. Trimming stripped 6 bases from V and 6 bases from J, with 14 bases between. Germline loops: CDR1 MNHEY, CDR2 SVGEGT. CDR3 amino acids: CASRDTGFPEAFF. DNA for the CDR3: TGTGCCAGCAGGGATACAGGGTTCCCTGAAGCTTTCTTT.

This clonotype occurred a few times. The CDR3 DNA sequence: TGTGCCAGCAGCTTAATCGGGACTAACACAGATACGCAGTATTTT. Translation: CASSLIGTNTDTQYF. The chain links TRBV11-2 to TRBJ2-3, with 7 nucleotides matching TRBD2. Germline V gives CDR1 SGHAT, CDR2 FQNNGV. The CDR3 runs 15 residues. V shed 2 bases, J shed 2 bases, and the junction held 4 bases outside the gene matches.

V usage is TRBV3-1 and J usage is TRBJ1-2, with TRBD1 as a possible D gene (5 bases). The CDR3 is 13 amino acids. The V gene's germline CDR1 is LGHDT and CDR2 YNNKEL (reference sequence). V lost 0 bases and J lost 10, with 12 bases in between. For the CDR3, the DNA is TGTGCCAGCAGCCAAGATAAGGGACGTATCTACACCTTC. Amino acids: CASSQDKGRIYTF. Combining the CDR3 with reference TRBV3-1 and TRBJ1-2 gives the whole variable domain DTAVSQTPKYLVTQMGNDKSIKCEQNLGHDTMYWYKQDSKKFLKIMFSYNNKELIINETVPNRFSPKSPDKAHLNLHINSLELGDSAVYFCASSQDKGRIYTFGSGTRLTVV.

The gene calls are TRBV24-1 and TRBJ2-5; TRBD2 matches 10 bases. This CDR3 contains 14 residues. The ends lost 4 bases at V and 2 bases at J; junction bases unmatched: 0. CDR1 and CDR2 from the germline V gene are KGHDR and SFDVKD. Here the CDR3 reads CATSELAGQETQYF. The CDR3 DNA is TGTGCCACCAGTGAACTAGCGGGGCAAGAGACCCAGTACTTC.

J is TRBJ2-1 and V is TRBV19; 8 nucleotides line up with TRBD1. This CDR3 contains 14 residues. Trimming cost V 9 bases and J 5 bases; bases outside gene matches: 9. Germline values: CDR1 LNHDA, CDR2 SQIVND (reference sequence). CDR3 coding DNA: TGTGCCAGCCGAACCCCGGACAGGGACAATGAGCAGTTCTTC. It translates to CASRTPDRDNEQFF.

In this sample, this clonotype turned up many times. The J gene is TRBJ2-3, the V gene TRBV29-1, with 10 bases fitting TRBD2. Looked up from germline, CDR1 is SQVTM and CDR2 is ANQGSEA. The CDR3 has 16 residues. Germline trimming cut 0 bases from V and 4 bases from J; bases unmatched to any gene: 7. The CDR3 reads CSVEEVRSGRADTQYF. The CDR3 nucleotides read TGCAGCGTTGAAGAGGTCCGGAGCGGGAGGGCAGATACGCAGTATTTT.

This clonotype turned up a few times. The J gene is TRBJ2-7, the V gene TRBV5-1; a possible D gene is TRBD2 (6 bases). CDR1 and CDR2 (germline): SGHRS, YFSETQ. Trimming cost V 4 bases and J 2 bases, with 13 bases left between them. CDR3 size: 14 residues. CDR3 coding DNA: TGCGCCAGCAGCACAAACGGGGAGGCCTACGAGCAGTACTTC. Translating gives CASSTNGEAYEQYF. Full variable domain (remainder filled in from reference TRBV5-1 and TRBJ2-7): KAGVTQTPRYLIKTRGQQVTLSCSPISGHRSVSWYQQTPGQGLQFLFEYFSETQRNKGNFPGRFSGRQFSNSRSEMNVSTLELGDSALYLCASSTNGEAYEQYFGPGTRLTVT.

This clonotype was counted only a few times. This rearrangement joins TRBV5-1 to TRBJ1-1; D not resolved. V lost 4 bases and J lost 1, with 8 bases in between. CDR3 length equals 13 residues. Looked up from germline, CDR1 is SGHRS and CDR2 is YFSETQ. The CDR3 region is CASSQYRNTEAFF. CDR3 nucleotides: TGCGCCAGCAGCCAATACAGGAACACTGAAGCTTTCTTT.

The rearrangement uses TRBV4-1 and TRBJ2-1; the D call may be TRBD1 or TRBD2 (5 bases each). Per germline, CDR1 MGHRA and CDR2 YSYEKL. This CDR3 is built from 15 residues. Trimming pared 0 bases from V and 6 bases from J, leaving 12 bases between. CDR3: CASSQDIGGTNEQFF. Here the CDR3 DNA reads TGCGCCAGCAGCCAAGATATTGGGGGAACCAATGAGCAGTTCTTC.

In DNA, the CDR3 is TGTGCCAGCAGTTTTAGCGGCGCAGAGACCCAGTACTTC. Encoded protein: CASSFSGAETQYF. The chain employs TRBV12-3 or TRBV12-4 and TRBJ2-5, with TRBD2 as a possible D gene (6 bases). V lost 3 bases and J 4 bases, leaving 9 bases between the germline ends. This CDR3 comprises 13 residues.

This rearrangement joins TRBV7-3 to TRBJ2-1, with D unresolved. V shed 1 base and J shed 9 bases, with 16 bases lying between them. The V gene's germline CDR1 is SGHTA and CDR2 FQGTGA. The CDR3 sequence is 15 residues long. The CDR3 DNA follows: TGTGCCAGCAGCTTAAGCCCCCCCCCCGTGGGTGAGCAGTTCTTC. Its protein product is CASSLSPPPVGEQFF.

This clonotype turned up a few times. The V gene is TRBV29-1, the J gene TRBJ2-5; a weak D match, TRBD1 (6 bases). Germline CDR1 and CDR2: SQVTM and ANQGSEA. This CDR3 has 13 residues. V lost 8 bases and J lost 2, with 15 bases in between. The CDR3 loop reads CSWQGTTQETQYF. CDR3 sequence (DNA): TGCAGCTGGCAGGGGACAACACAAGAGACCCAGTACTTC.

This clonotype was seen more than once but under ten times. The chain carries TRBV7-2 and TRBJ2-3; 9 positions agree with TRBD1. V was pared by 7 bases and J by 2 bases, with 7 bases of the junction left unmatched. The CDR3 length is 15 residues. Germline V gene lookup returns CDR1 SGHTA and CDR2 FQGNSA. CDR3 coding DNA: TGTGCCAGCAACCAACAGGGGGCACTCACAGATACGCAGTATTTT. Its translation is CASNQQGALTDTQYF.

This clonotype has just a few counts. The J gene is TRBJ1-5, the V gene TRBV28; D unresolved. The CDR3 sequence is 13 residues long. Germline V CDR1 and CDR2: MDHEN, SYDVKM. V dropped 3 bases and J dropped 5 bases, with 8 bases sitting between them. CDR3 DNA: TGTGCCAGCAGTTTTACAAATTATCAGCCCCAGCATTTT. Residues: CASSFTNYQPQHF.

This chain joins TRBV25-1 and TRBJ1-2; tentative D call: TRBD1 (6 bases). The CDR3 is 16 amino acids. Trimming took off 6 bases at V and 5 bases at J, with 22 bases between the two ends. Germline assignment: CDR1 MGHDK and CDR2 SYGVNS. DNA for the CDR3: TGTGCCAGCAGGGGGGTGGAGGGGGTCGGCCCGTATGGCTACACCTTC. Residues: CASRGVEGVGPYGYTF.

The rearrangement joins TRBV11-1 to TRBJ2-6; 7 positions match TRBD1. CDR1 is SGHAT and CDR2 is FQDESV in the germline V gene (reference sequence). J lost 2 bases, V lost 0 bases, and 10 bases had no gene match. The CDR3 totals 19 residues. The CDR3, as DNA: TGTGCCAGCAGCTTAGCCCGGCGACAGGGTTTTACTGGGGCCAACGTCCTGACTTTC. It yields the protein CASSLARRQGFTGANVLTF.

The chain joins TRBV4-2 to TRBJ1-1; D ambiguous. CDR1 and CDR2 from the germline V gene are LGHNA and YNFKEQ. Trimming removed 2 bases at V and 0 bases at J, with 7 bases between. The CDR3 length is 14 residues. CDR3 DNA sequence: TGTGCCAGCAGCCAATCGGACCTGAACACTGAAGCTTTCTTT. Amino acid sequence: CASSQSDLNTEAFF.

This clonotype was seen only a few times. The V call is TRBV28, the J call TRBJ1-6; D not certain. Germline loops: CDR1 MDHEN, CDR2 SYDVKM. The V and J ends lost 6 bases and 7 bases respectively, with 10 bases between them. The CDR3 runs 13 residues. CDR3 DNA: TGTGCCAGCAGCCCAGGCAGAAATTCACCCCTCCACTTT. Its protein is CASSPGRNSPLHF.

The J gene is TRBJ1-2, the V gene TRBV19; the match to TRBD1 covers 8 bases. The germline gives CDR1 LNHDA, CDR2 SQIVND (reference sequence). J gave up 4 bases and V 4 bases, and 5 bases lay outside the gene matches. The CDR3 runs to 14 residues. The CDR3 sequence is CASSTGGAGYGYTF. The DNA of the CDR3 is TGTGCCAGTAGTACAGGGGGCGCTGGCTATGGCTACACCTTC.

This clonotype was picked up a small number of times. In DNA, the CDR3 is TGTGCCACCAGCAGAGAAGGGGGTTCGGCCGGGGAGCTGTTTTTT. Translation gives CATSREGGSAGELFF. The chain is built from TRBV15 and TRBJ2-2; maybe TRBD1 (6 bases). V lost 0 bases to trimming and J lost 6 bases, with 11 bases between them. Germline V CDR1 and CDR2: LNHNV, YYDKDF (reference sequence). CDR3 length: 15 amino acids.